Described below is a single T cell receptor beta chain sequence and its context. Its antigen is unknown. This entry belongs to a study of cytomegalovirus exposure and HLA in healthy donors (dated by TCRdb to the late 2010s). Some background on the complete study: An earlier analysis of 587 of the donors reported more than 250 Gb of sequence data and some 120 million unique TCR beta sequences from 150 million to 200 million T cells. Roughly 300 gigabases of sequencing data and 78 million or so unique TCR sequences were included in an early release covering around 600 HLA-typed donors. Of the approximately 400 genotyped donors, 80% to 90% were placed in the genetic ancestry cluster associated with self-reported Caucasian donors. The aim of the study was to test whether cataloging public T cell receptors could identify signatures of past pathogen exposure. The study profiled the T cell repertoires of 500 to 800 subjects by immunosequencing and related them to cytomegalovirus serostatus. Along with the roughly 700-subject first cohort, a separate validation cohort of approximately 110 different subjects was used. To predict cytomegalovirus infection status, the study brought together high-throughput TCR immunosequencing, statistical association of individual TCRs with disease status, and machine learning. In a later analysis, previously published TCR beta repertoires from several hundred donors were re-analyzed and high-resolution HLA genotyping was added so that TCR occurrence patterns could be studied. In the later analysis, no new phenotypic data were used to find candidate immune exposures; instead, reliance was placed on TCR beta sequences and their occurrence across donors. In an earlier analysis of over 550 of the donors, high-throughput TCR beta sequencing was used to judge whether each TCR beta V gene segment behaved as functional or pseudogenic. Donor age, sex, ethnicity and CMV serostatus were collected together with the repertoire data. A later genetic analysis took genome-wide SNP genotypes for about 55% of the roughly 700 donors and used that subset as a discovery cohort. All discovery cohort repertoires had been generated on a single sequencing platform. Both class I and class II loci were covered by HLA typing, at four-digit resolution. The number of typed donors differed by locus: about 620-630 for A, B, C, DRB1 and DQB1; approximately 540 for DQA1; some 590 for DPA1; and 400 to 480 for DPB1. A handful of DR-DQ haplotypes were handled as single units for association and clustering because linkage in the cohort was strong. Among 398 genotyped donors of the cohort, an average of around 240,000 unique TCR beta nucleotide sequences were sequenced per donor, around 18% of them non-productive. What the work shows at the level of the full study, not this receptor alone: The classifier was reported to diagnose cytomegalovirus status with high specificity and sensitivity in both the original cohort and the validation cohort. In the study, 150 to 200 TCR beta chains were listed as associated with cytomegalovirus. A later analysis associated around 16,000 TCR beta sequences with specific HLA alleles at a false discovery rate of 0.05. While some public TCRs were present in many individuals, most TCR sequences turned up only very rarely across donors. A later genetic analysis associated a missense DCLRE1C variant with V-gene and J-gene trimming of TCR beta chains, and an independent cohort replicated the association. CMV serostatus was the only immune exposure information available for the cohort. In a later analysis, HLA-associated TCR beta chains were found to be more clonally expanded and to have lower generation probabilities than equally common non-associated chains. In an earlier analysis of a few hundred of the donors, most TCR beta V segments were observed in productive rearrangements about 90% or about 30% of the time, broadly matching IMGT annotations. A later genetic analysis reported fewer N-insertions in productive TCRs among donors in an Asian-associated ancestry cluster than the roughly 720-donor mean. A further reported finding was that TCR beta sequences accurately predicted the HLA-A and HLA-B alleles for most subjects in the first cohort. In vitro tests confirmed that a few of the cytomegalovirus-associated TCR beta chains recognize cytomegalovirus antigens. Roughly uniform sequencing depth across donors was assumed in presence/absence analyses, although this assumption may not hold. When HLA alleles, especially DR and DQ, strongly co-occurred, TCR associations were difficult to assign to individual alleles. A later analysis found that TCR association rates varied across HLA loci, with DRB1 alleles showing the most associated TCRs and HLA-C alleles the fewest. A cluster of highly shared sequence variants was judged likely to be a technical artifact of the sequencing pipeline. Correlated functional status among segregating V segments might reflect linkage disequilibrium, but an unknown experimental factor could not be ruled out. A later analysis reported that several top co-occurrence clusters appeared linked to parvovirus B19, influenza, CMV and Epstein-Barr virus. A later analysis found that most CMV-associated TCR beta chains appeared HLA-restricted, with HLA associations seemingly driven largely by CMV exposure. The earlier analysis of about 600 of the donors excluded some 15 rarely observed V segments, including chromosome 9 orphons, because counts were too low. It was suggested by the authors that the approach could potentially be generalized to other disease states and immunological phenotypes. The cohort was sequenced for TCR beta chains only, and without alpha or paired-chain data the features that could be detected were limited. Some IMGT-functional V segments, including TRBV6-2 and TRBV6-3, could not be distinguished by the 87-base-pair reads and were therefore excluded. Because some donors lacked HLA typing at each locus, the association tests relied only on the typed subset.

The cohort comprised 666 healthy bone marrow donors. At the time of sampling, all cohort members were nominally healthy, though unrecorded immune exposures were likely present. The donor was CMV seronegative and was included in the group of 352 seronegative cohort members. Each donor provided a peripheral blood sample, and peripheral blood mononuclear cells were used for TCR beta sequencing. Genomic DNA extraction from the blood cell samples was performed with the Qiagen DNeasy Blood Extraction Kit. The CDR3 starts with the cysteine, ends with the phenylalanine, and has 18 residues. Just the 54-base CDR3 DNA is kept, in frame starting at base 1. As encoded in the germline V gene, CDR1 is LGHNA while CDR2 is YNFKEQ. Trimming accounts for 4 bases at V and 2 bases at J, while the number of junction bases matched to no gene is 14. Library preparation was by the immunoSEQ multiplex PCR assay. A mixture of 60 forward primers for TCR Vbeta segments and 13 reverse primers for TCR Jbeta segments was used in the multiplex PCR. The CDR3 region of rearranged TCR beta genes was amplified from genomic DNA by a multiplex PCR assay. The amplified TCR beta libraries were sequenced on the Illumina HiSeq System as 87-base-pair reads. Per the source publication's procedure: In a later analysis, 70 million to 95 million unique TCR beta chains were counted across the 500 to 850 repertoires, and approximately 11 million of these chains were shared by at least two donors. A nearest-neighbor algorithm error-corrected the raw reads and collapsed the reads into unique sequences, merging closely related sequences to remove PCR and sequencing errors. CDR3 sequences were aligned to IMGT reference sequences to assign V, D and J gene segments. For a sequence to be retained, a match of at least six nucleotides was required to both a V gene segment and a J gene segment. A rearrangement was called productive if the CDR3 had no stop codons and remained in frame with V and J, and every other rearrangement was called non-productive. Following IMGT convention, CDR3 was defined as the stretch from the second conserved V-encoded cysteine up to the conserved J-encoded phenylalanine. Sequences without an unambiguous match to a single V gene segment were excluded from the earlier analysis of over 500 of the donors. In an earlier analysis of a few hundred of the donors, a V segment was called functional when productive rearrangements were above 56.7%, and segregating when the standard deviation between donors exceeded 5%. To diagnose cytomegalovirus status from the catalog of TCR beta chain sequences, a statistical classification framework was built. A later analysis assigned V and J genes by comparing TCR nucleotide sequences with IMGT/GENE-DB human TR gene sequences. Using the TCRdist pipeline, a later analysis assigned CDR3 sequences along with most-parsimonious VDJ recombination scenarios. In a later analysis, each TCR beta chain was defined by its CDR3 amino acid sequence together with its V-gene family, and reads without a unique V-gene family were excluded. To address suspected cross-contamination and a sequencing artifact, a later analysis removed 450 to 700 highly shared, low-generation-probability nucleotide sequences. In a later analysis, a clonal expansion index for each public chain was calculated from normalized within-repertoire ranks of inferred template counts. In a later analysis, generation probabilities were computed using a VDJ recombination model fitted to out-of-frame rearrangements, and the results were checked against IGoR. In a later analysis, TCR-TCR, TCR-HLA and TCR-CMV co-occurrence was scored with hypergeometric tests, and a repertoire-size bias correction was applied to TCR pairs. In a later analysis, false discovery rates were estimated by permuting HLA or CMV assignments 20 times. In a later analysis, co-occurring TCRs were grouped using DBSCAN, with TCRdist sequence similarity added in when clustering inside HLA-allele-positive subsets. Repertoires with fewer than 30,000 or more than 120,000 public chains were left out of co-occurrence clustering, as were several repertoires with anomalous nucleotide sharing. TCRdb took over this immuneACCESS table, retaining in-frame rearrangements with V and J assigned. Such tables are incomplete; in checked studies, under half of the missing clones stem from an unresolved V gene, and the remainder is unexplained. The V and J calls and clone size are taken from that table; D and trimming were inferred from the DNA. The table held for this sample gives approximately 100,000 clones. Jointly, the top ten make up 0.45% to 0.6% of the sample.

The chain is made from TRBV4-2 and TRBJ1-2; 9 junctional bases match TRBD1. This clonotype originated in a man aged 45 to 65 in good health and CMV-seronegative. The sequenced material came from PBMCs. CDR3 protein: CASSREPGQGHENYGYTF. The bases read TGTGCCAGCAGCCGTGAGCCGGGACAGGGACATGAGAACTATGGCTACACCTTC.